This entry lists 6 T cell receptor beta chains sequenced from one sample in a study of radiotherapy plus CTLA-4 blockade in lung cancer. TCRdb's copy holds only in-frame clones and misses some; the assay was immunoSEQ multiplex PCR. The table includes around 99,000 clones, just over 85% detected once. The material sequenced was peripheral blood, taken from a patient treated with radiotherapy plus ipilimumab. These receptors all come from a human donor with non-small cell lung cancer that progressed on radiotherapy plus ipilimumab.

Here the CDR3 DNA reads TGTGCCAGCACCTCCTCAGGGGTGGGGACCTACGAGCAGTACTTC. Its protein product is CASTSSGVGTYEQYF. V usage is TRBV7-2 and J usage is TRBJ2-7; tentative D call: TRBD1 (6 bases). Trimming pared 7 bases from V and 2 bases from J, leaving 18 bases between. This CDR3 region has 15 residues. Germline CDR1 reads SGHTA; CDR2 reads FQGNSA.

The CDR3 DNA reads TGTGCCAGTAGTATAAGCGACAGGAGCTACGAGCAGTACTTC. Residues: CASSISDRSYEQYF. This chain joins TRBV19 and TRBJ2-7; weak D call: TRBD1 (6 bases). Germline CDR1 reads LNHDA; CDR2 reads SQIVND (reference sequence). V gave up 2 bases and J gave up 3 bases, with 11 bases separating them. The CDR3 covers 14 residues.

This chain joins TRBV5-1 and TRBJ1-1; D not resolved. Trimming left V 5 bases short and J 5 bases short, with 13 bases between. The germline V gene has CDR1 SGHRS and CDR2 YFSETQ. The CDR3 totals 13 residues. CDR3 nucleotides: TGCGCCAGCAGGGGTGCGGGGAGGACTGAAGCTTTCTTT. Translating gives CASRGAGRTEAFF.

The J gene is TRBJ2-6, the V gene TRBV7-3, with D uncertain. Germline lookup yields CDR1 SGHTA and CDR2 FQGTGA. V dropped 3 bases and J dropped 2 bases, with 8 bases sitting between them. The CDR3 contains 15 residues. This CDR3 is CASSFGLPGANVLTF. The CDR3 nucleotides read TGTGCCAGCAGCTTCGGTTTGCCTGGGGCCAACGTCCTGACTTTC.

The chain employs TRBV5-1 and TRBJ2-3, with TRBD2 identical over 9 bases. This CDR3 comprises 17 residues. Germline V gene lookup returns CDR1 SGHRS and CDR2 YFSETQ. Germline trimming cut 4 bases from V and 5 bases from J; bases unmatched to any gene: 14. The CDR3 sequence is CASSREGSGRRGDTQYF. For the CDR3, the DNA is TGCGCCAGCAGCAGGGAGGGCAGCGGGAGGAGGGGAGATACGCAGTATTTT.

The chain carries TRBV19 and TRBJ1-1; a weak D match, TRBD1 (5 bases). The germline V gene has CDR1 LNHDA and CDR2 SQIVND (reference sequence). This CDR3 region has 15 residues. The germline V and J ends were trimmed by 5 bases and 0 bases, with 13 bases remaining between them. As DNA, the CDR3 is TGTGCCAGTAGTCCGTTTGGGGGAGTGAACACTGAAGCTTTCTTT. Its translation: CASSPFGGVNTEAFF.